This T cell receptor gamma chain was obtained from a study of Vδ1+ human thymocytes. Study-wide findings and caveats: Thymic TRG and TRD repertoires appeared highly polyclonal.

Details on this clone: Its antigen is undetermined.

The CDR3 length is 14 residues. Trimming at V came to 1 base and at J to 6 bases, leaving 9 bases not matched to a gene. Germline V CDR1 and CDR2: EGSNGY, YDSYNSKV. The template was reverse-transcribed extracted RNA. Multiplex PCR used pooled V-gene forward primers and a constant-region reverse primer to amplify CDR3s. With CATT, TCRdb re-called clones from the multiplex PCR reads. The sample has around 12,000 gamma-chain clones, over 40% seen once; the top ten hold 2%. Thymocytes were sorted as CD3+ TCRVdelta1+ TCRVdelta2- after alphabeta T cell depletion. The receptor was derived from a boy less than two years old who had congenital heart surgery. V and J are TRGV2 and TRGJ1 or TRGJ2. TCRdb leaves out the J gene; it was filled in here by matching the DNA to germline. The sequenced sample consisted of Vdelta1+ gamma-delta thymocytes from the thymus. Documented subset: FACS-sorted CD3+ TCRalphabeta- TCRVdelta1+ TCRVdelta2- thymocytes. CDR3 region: CATWDGRRGYKKLF. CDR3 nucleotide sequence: TGTGCCACCTGGGACGGACGTCGGGGTTATAAGAAACTCTTT.